The entry below describes one T cell receptor (beta chain). Its specificity is not known. TCRdb re-analysed the 5' RACE reads in MiXCR, keeping a single row per CDR3 protein. The sample has 280,000 or so distinct CDR3 sequences; 7% to 10% are singletons. This record comes from a study of T-cell memory formation after mild COVID-19. Study-wide results and limits: Pre-infection memory held some responding clones, suggesting pre-existing cross-reactive T cells responded. Contracting clones from day 15 to 85 had balanced CD4/CD8; later expanders favoured CD4+. Among CD4+ contracting clones, most were CM and EM, and CD8+ ones EMRA.

The ends lost 3 bases at V and 6 bases at J; junction bases unmatched: 10. Germline CDR1 DFQATT, CDR2 SNEGSKA (reference sequence). The CDR3 consists of 14 residues. This TCR was recovered from a man younger than 35 who had mild COVID-19 (a few samples of this study predate the infection). Cell type and time point are not known. The sample consisted of PBMCs or a T cell subset sorted from them (not recorded which). The rearrangement uses TRBV20-1 and TRBJ1-2; TRBD1 aligns across 7 bases. In nucleotides, the CDR3 is TGCAGTGCTAGCAGGGGACAGCCGAGGGATGGCTACACCTTC. Translating it yields CSASRGQPRDGYTF.